This T cell receptor beta chain was retrieved from a study of regulatory T cells in long-lasting Graves disease. Time point given: newly diagnosed GD, antithyroid drugs for less than 3 months. PBMC RNA was the source of the TCR library. About this clonotype: The antigen is not known.

Building the TCR beta libraries relied on iRepertoire HTBI primers, and CDR3 regions underwent Arm-PCR. Via MiXCR, TCRdb re-called the multiplex PCR reads, giving one row per CDR3 protein. The repertoire consists of about 560,000 distinct CDR3 sequences, with around 15% occurring once and the leading ten covering 12%. Study outcomes and limitations: There were preferences for TRBV28, TRBJ1-2 and TRBJ2-5 in persistent disease.

The CDR3 runs to 15 residues. V lost 3 bases and J lost 4, with 18 bases in between. Per germline, CDR1 DFQATT and CDR2 SNEGSKA (reference sequence). These data are also associated with another study on T cells in Graves' hyperthyroidism and ophthalmopathy. That report notes: Diagnostic decisions used clinical symptoms, serum thyroxine and TRAb, thyroid ultrasound and orbital computed tomography. The HTBI primer set served for first-round RT-PCR of the TCR CDR3. The model made its ophthalmopathy prediction, and onset followed a median around six months later.

This specimen consisted of peripheral blood mononuclear cells (PBMCs), obtained at new diagnosis, from a patient treated with antithyroid drugs. The chain combines TRBV20-1 with TRBJ1-2, with D tentatively TRBD1 (6 bases). This receptor was obtained from a man aged 18 to 29 with Graves disease. The CDR3 loop reads CSARRREQGGYGYTF. CDR3 in DNA: TGCAGTGCTAGGAGAAGAGAACAGGGTGGCTATGGCTACACCTTC.